This is a list of T cell receptor beta chains from one sample in a study of patients and donors after allogeneic stem cell transplantation. TCRdb redid the calling of the RT-PCR reads with MiXCR, one entry per CDR3 protein. The data show some 87,000 distinct CDR3 sequences, around 49% seen once. Sequencing was performed on blood, either unsorted or a sorted T cell fraction (not recorded which). The receptors come from a human donor who was either an allogeneic HSCT recipient or a stem cell or donor lymphocyte infusion donor (not recorded which). It is not recorded whose cells these are; they may come from a transplant donor. The CDR3 runs from the conserved cysteine through the conserved F or W. Fields, in order: V gene, J gene, CDR3 protein.

>TRBV7-2|TRBJ1-2
CASSPGQINYGYTF
>TRBV11-2|TRBJ1-4
CASSSGSGGGNEKLFF
>TRBV5-6|TRBJ1-2
CASSVMLGRDDRYGYTF
>TRBV9|TRBJ2-1
CAIMPGTRVHNEQFF
>TRBV12-3/TRBV12-4|TRBJ2-5
CASSLGSFQETQYF
>TRBV9|TRBJ1-3
CASSDRAYSGNTIYF
>TRBV20-1|TRBJ1-5
CSARDQGGLSNQPQHF
>TRBV15|TRBJ1-2
CATSRDEYGYTF
>TRBV10-3|TRBJ1-6
CAIMEKGGSPLHF
>TRBV12-3/TRBV12-4|TRBJ2-2
CASGGLAGVDTGELFF
>TRBV4-3|TRBJ1-2
CASSPGEGLEGYTF
>TRBV29-1|TRBJ2-7
CSVETPGQGDSYEQYF
>TRBV4-1|TRBJ1-5
CASSQDYAENQPQHF
>TRBV12-3/TRBV12-4|TRBJ2-3
CASSIAGVLTDTQYF
>TRBV20-1|TRBJ1-6
CSARDPEPGPLHF
>TRBV10-3|TRBJ1-2
CAISELWTANDGYTF
>TRBV20-1|TRBJ1-2
CSVKQGLNYGYTF
>TRBV29-1|TRBJ1-2
CSVERGSYGYTF
>TRBV4-3|TRBJ1-1
CASSPDRTGTEAFF
>TRBV7-6|TRBJ1-1
CASSTDSWNTEAFF
>TRBV12-3/TRBV12-4|TRBJ1-2
CASTRGGQASYGYTF
>TRBV28|TRBJ2-7
CASSALATYEQYF
>TRBV28|TRBJ1-2
CASSSLVGGGGYTF
>TRBV12-3/TRBV12-4|TRBJ1-1
CATLDSQARNTEAFF